A selection of T cell receptor beta chains follows, all from one sample in a study of blood T cell repertoires in COVID-19. Repertoires were generated with immunoSEQ multiplex PCR, while TCRdb's copy carries only in-frame clones and drops some. Found here are more than 85,000 clones, around 80% of them singletons; the top ten hold roughly a quarter. Source material: peripheral blood. These receptors originate from a man between 65 and 85 years old with acute or convalescent COVID-19. The CDR3 runs from the conserved cysteine through the conserved F or W. A D gene is named only where the DNA matches it firmly. Rows may omit the clone size; those that give it use once, few, many or a size class.

v_call	j_call	cdr3_length	d_call	clone_size	cdr3_nt	cdr3_aa
TRBV11-3	TRBJ2-7	11	TRBD1	few	TGTGCCAGCAGCGACAGGGATGAGAAGTACTTC	CASSDRDEKYF
TRBV7-2	TRBJ1-3	16	.	.	TGTGCCAGCAGCTTTACAGGGACGGGTTCGGGAAACACCATATATTTT	CASSFTGTGSGNTIYF
TRBV6-5	TRBJ2-2	13	.	.	TGTGCCAGCAGACGTGGACAGTTCGGGGAGCTGTTTTTT	CASRRGQFGELFF
TRBV6-5	TRBJ2-7	16	TRBD1	.	TGTGCCAGCAGTTACACAACCGGGACAGGGAACTACGAGCAGTACTTC	CASSYTTGTGNYEQYF
TRBV30	TRBJ2-1	14	.	.	TGTGCCTGGATCCCGGACAGATTCTACAATGAGCAGTTCTTC	CAWIPDRFYNEQFF
TRBV3-1/TRBV3-2	TRBJ2-7	10	TRBD1	.	TGTGCGGAGACAGGGACCGAGCAGTACTTC	CAETGTEQYF
TRBV6-4	TRBJ2-1	14	.	.	TGTGCCAGCAGCCGGGACTGGGGGTCGGACGAGCAGTTCTTC	CASSRDWGSDEQFF
TRBV5-1	TRBJ1-2	14	.	.	TGCGCCAGCAGCCGGGGAGGGGCGAACTATGGCTACACCTTC	CASSRGGANYGYTF
TRBV11-1	TRBJ2-7	15	.	few	TGTGCCAGCAGCCGATCCGGGACGGGGGACTACGAGCAGTACTTC	CASSRSGTGDYEQYF
TRBV25-1	TRBJ1-3	15	.	.	TGTGCCAGCAGTGAATCTACAGGTAGTGGAAACACCATATATTTT	CASSESTGSGNTIYF
TRBV4-1	TRBJ2-1	14	.	.	TGCGCCAGCAGCCAAGCCGGGACTCTGCGGGAGCAGTTCTTC	CASSQAGTLREQFF
TRBV6-5	TRBJ2-1	15	TRBD1	.	TGTGCCAGCAGCAGGTCCGGGACAGGGTACAATGAGCAGTTCTTC	CASSRSGTGYNEQFF
TRBV19	TRBJ2-1	15	.	.	TGTGCCAGTAGTATGCACGACAGAGGCTACAATGAGCAGTTCTTC	CASSMHDRGYNEQFF
TRBV2	TRBJ2-7	16	.	.	TGTGCCAGCAGGGAACGACTAGTAGGGGGCCCCTACGAGCAGTACTTC	CASRERLVGGPYEQYF
TRBV11-3	TRBJ2-1	13	.	.	TGTGCCAGCAGCAACAGGGTGGGCAATGAGCAGTTCTTC	CASSNRVGNEQFF
TRBV5-1	TRBJ1-4	15	TRBD1	.	TGCGCCAGCAGCCCGGGGGACAGTTTTAATGAAAAACTGTTTTTT	CASSPGDSFNEKLFF
TRBV7-2	TRBJ2-6	16	.	.	TGTGCCAGCAGCTTAGTATCCCGGGCTGGGGCCAACGTCCTGACTTTC	CASSLVSRAGANVLTF
TRBV13	TRBJ2-7	14	TRBD1	.	TGTGCCAGCAGCTCTGGACAGGGAGCGGACGAGCAGTACTTC	CASSSGQGADEQYF
TRBV7-3	TRBJ1-5	13	TRBD1	.	TGTGCCAGCAGCCAACAGGGGAATCAGCCCCAGCATTTT	CASSQQGNQPQHF
TRBV18	TRBJ2-3	12	.	.	TGTGCCAGCTCACGCGAGACAGATACGCAGTATTTT	CASSRETDTQYF
TRBV30	TRBJ1-2	13	.	.	TGTGCCTGGAGTACAGGGTTAGGTCTTGGCTACACCTTC	CAWSTGLGLGYTF
TRBV19	TRBJ1-4	13	TRBD1	.	TGTGCCAGCGGGACAGCAACTAATGAAAAACTGTTTTTT	CASGTATNEKLFF
TRBV13	TRBJ1-1	14	TRBD1	.	TGTGCCAGCAGCTTAGGCAGGGGGCAAACTGAAGCTTTCTTT	CASSLGRGQTEAFF
TRBV5-6	TRBJ2-5	18	TRBD2	.	TGTGCCAGCAGCTTGATCCTCGGTAGCGGGAGATTGGGTGAGACCCAGTACTTC	CASSLILGSGRLGETQYF
TRBV28	TRBJ1-5	18	TRBD1	few	TGTGCCAGCAGTTCATTTGGACAGGGGGCGGCTGTTGATCAGCCCCAGCATTTT	CASSSFGQGAAVDQPQHF
TRBV5-4	TRBJ2-1	13	.	.	TGTGCCAGCAGCTTATGGCCCTACAATGAGCAGTTCTTC	CASSLWPYNEQFF
TRBV19	TRBJ2-7	16	TRBD1	.	TGTGCCAGTAGTTCCCGCGGACAGGGGGGAGCCTACGAGCAGTACTTC	CASSSRGQGGAYEQYF
TRBV5-4	TRBJ2-5	15	.	few	TGTGCCAGCAGCCCATCCAGGGGCCTTCGGGAGACCCAGTACTTC	CASSPSRGLRETQYF
TRBV5-1	TRBJ1-4	14	TRBD1	.	TGCGCCAGCAGCTTACAGGGGCAAGGCGAAAAACTGTTTTTT	CASSLQGQGEKLFF
TRBV30	TRBJ2-7	13	.	.	TGTGCCTGGAGTCGGGGACAAACCTACGAGCAGTACTTC	CAWSRGQTYEQYF
TRBV5-1	TRBJ2-5	13	TRBD1	.	TGCGCCAGCAGCCTGGACAGGGGAGAGACCCAGTACTTC	CASSLDRGETQYF
TRBV11-2	TRBJ2-5	14	.	.	TGTGCCAGCACCCCCGCACAGACCCAAGAGACCCAGTACTTC	CASTPAQTQETQYF
TRBV4-1	TRBJ2-1	17	.	.	TGCGCCAGCAGCCAAGAAGCCCGGAGAGGGTCCTACAATGAGCAGTTCTTC	CASSQEARRGSYNEQFF
TRBV2	TRBJ1-1	15	.	.	TGTGCCAGCAGTAGTCCGTGGGAGGGGAACACTGAAGCTTTCTTT	CASSSPWEGNTEAFF
TRBV29-1	TRBJ1-2	12	.	.	TGCAGCGCTACCCCGGAGATCTATGGCTACACCTTC	CSATPEIYGYTF
TRBV12-3/TRBV12-4	TRBJ1-2	13	TRBD1	.	TGTGCCAGCAGCCTAGACAGGGTGTATGGCTACACCTTC	CASSLDRVYGYTF
TRBV6-5	TRBJ1-1	13	.	many	TGTGCCAGCAGTTTCACAGCGAACACTGAAGCTTTCTTT	CASSFTANTEAFF
TRBV5-1	TRBJ2-7	16	TRBD1	.	TGCGCCAGCAGCTCGTCGGACAGGTATCCATCCTACGAGCAGTACTTC	CASSSSDRYPSYEQYF
TRBV9	TRBJ1-2	13	.	.	TGTGCCAGCAGCGTAGTAGCTCGGGGAGGCTACACCTTC	CASSVVARGGYTF
TRBV30	TRBJ2-7	14	TRBD2	.	TGTGCCTGGAGTGTTCCGGGGAGGGCCTACGAGCAGTACTTC	CAWSVPGRAYEQYF
TRBV18	TRBJ2-7	17	.	few	TGTGCCAGCTCACCACCGGGCGCTCCGGGAGCTATGGGCGAGCAGTACTTC	CASSPPGAPGAMGEQYF
TRBV19	TRBJ1-1	13	.	.	TGTGCCACCTCCCAGGTTTTATGGACTGAAGCTTTCTTT	CATSQVLWTEAFF
TRBV30	TRBJ2-2	14	TRBD2	once	TGTGCCTGGGCAGGGACTAGGAGTACCGGGGAGCTGTTTTTT	CAWAGTRSTGELFF
TRBV5-6	TRBJ1-5	14	.	.	TGTGCCAGCAGCTCTCCGGGGGAAGGTCAGCCCCAGCATTTT	CASSSPGEGQPQHF
TRBV11-2	TRBJ1-1	13	.	.	TGTGCCAGCAGCGAGATGGGGGGGGGTGAAGCTTTCTTT	CASSEMGGGEAFF
TRBV2	TRBJ1-2	13	.	few	TGTGCCAGCAGTGAAGGGGGACAAAGGGGCTACACCTTC	CASSEGGQRGYTF
TRBV7-2	TRBJ1-5	15	.	.	TGTGCCAGCAGCTACTTCGGGGATAGCAATCAGCCCCAGCATTTT	CASSYFGDSNQPQHF
TRBV3-1/TRBV3-2	TRBJ1-2	13	TRBD1	.	TGTGCCAGCACGCGGACAGGGAACTATGGCTACACCTTC	CASTRTGNYGYTF
TRBV29-1	TRBJ1-5	13	.	once	TGCAGCGTTGAGGGCAGGTTTGGACAGCCCCAGCATTTT	CSVEGRFGQPQHF
TRBV23-1	TRBJ2-3	18	.	.	TGCGCCAGCAGTCCCCCCCGGGGGGCCAGGGGTTTATCGGATACGCAGTATTTT	CASSPPRGARGLSDTQYF
TRBV6-1	TRBJ1-2	13	.	once	TGTGCCAGCAGTGAAGTTTCAGGAGGGGGCTACACCTTC	CASSEVSGGGYTF
TRBV19	TRBJ2-1	15	.	.	TGTGCCAGTACCACTGATCGGGGGTCATACAATGAGCAGTTCTTC	CASTTDRGSYNEQFF
TRBV18	TRBJ2-3	12	.	.	TGTGCCAGCCTCCGAATGGAGGATACGCAGTATTTT	CASLRMEDTQYF
TRBV29-1	TRBJ1-1	12	.	.	TGCAGCGTACCTAGTCGGAACACTGAAGCTTTCTTT	CSVPSRNTEAFF